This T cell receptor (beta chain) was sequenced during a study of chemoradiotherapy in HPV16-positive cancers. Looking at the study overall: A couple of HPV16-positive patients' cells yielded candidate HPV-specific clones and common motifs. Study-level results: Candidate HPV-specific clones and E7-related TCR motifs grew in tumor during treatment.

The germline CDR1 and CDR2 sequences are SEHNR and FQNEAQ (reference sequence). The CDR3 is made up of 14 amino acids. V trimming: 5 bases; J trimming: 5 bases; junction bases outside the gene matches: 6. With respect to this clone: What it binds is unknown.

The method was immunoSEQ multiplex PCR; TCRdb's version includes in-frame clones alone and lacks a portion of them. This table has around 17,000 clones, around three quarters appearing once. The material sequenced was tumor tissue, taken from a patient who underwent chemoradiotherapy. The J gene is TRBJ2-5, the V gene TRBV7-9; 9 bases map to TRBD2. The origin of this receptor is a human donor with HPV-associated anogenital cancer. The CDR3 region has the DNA TGTGCCAGCAGCCGGGCTAGCGGGACGGAGACCCAGTACTTC. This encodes CASSRASGTETQYF.